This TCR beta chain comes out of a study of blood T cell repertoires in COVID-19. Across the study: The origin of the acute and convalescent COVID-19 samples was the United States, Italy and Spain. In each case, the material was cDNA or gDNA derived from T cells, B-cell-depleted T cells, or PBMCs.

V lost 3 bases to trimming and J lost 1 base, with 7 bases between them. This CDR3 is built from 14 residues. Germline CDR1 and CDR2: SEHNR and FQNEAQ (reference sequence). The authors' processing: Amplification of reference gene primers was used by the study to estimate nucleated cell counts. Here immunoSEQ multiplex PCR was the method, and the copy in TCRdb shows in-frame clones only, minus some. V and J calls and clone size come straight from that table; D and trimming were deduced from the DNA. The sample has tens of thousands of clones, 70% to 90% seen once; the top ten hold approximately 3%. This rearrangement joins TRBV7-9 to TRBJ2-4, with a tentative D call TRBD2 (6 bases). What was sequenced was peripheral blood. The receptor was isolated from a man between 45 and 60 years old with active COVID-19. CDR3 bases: TGTGCCAGCAGCTTGGACTACGCCAAAAACATTCAGTACTTC. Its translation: CASSLDYAKNIQYF.